This TCR beta chain originates from a study of cytomegalovirus exposure and HLA in healthy donors. V was cut by 7 bases and J by 3 bases, with 15 bases left in between. The germline V gene has CDR1 MNHNS and CDR2 SASEGT. The CDR3 extends over 14 amino acids. TCRdb's copy holds only in-frame clones and misses some; the assay was immunoSEQ multiplex PCR. The repertoire holds around 150,000 clones, with approximately 81% as singletons. Sequences were obtained from PBMCs. The genes are TRBV6-1 and TRBJ2-5; TRBD2 might be the D (6 bases). The receptor comes from a man aged 25 to 45 in good health and CMV-seropositive. This chain's CDR3 is CASNETWREETQYF. The CDR3 nucleotides read TGTGCCAGCAACGAGACTTGGAGGGAAGAGACCCAGTACTTC.